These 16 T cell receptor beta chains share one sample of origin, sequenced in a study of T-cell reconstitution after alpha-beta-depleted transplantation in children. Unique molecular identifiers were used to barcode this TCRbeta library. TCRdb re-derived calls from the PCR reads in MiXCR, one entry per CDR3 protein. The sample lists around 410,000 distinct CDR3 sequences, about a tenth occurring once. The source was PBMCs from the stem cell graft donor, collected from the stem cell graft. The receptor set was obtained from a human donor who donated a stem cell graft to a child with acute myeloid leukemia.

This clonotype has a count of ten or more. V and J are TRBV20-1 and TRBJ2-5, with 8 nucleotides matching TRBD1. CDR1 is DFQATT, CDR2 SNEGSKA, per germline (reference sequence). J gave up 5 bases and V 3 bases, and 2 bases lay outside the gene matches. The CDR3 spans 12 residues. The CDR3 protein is CSARTGVETQYF. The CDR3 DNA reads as TGCAGTGCTAGGACAGGGGTGGAGACCCAGTACTTC.

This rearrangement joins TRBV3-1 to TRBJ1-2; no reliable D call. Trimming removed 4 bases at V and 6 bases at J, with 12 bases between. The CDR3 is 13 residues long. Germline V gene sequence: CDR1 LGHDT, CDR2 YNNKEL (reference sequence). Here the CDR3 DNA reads TGTGCCAGCAGCCCATCCTTTCAGGATGGCTACACCTTC. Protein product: CASSPSFQDGYTF.

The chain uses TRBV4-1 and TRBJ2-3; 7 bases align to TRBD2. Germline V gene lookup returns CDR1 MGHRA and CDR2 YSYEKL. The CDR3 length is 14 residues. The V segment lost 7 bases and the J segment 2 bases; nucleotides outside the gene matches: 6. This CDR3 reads CASNEGGPTDTQYF. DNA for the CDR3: TGCGCCAGCAATGAGGGAGGGCCCACAGATACGCAGTATTTT.

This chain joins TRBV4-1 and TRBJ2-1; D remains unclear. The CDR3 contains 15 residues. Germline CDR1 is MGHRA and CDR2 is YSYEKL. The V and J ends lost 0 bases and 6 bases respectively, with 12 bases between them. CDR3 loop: CASSQDPGPTNEQFF. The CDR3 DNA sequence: TGCGCCAGCAGCCAAGATCCCGGACCAACCAATGAGCAGTTCTTC.

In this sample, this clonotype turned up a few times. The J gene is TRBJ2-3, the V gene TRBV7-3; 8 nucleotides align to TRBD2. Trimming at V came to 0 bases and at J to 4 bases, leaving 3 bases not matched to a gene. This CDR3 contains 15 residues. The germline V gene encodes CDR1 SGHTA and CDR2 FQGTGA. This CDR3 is CASSLTSGTPDTQYF. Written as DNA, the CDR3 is TGTGCCAGCAGCTTAACTAGCGGGACGCCAGATACGCAGTATTTT. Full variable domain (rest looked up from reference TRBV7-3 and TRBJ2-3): GAGVSQTPSNKVTEKGKYVELRCDPISGHTALYWYRQSLGQGPEFLIYFQGTGAADDSGLPNDRFFAVRPEGSVSTLKIQRTERGDSAVYLCASSLTSGTPDTQYFGPGTRLTVL.

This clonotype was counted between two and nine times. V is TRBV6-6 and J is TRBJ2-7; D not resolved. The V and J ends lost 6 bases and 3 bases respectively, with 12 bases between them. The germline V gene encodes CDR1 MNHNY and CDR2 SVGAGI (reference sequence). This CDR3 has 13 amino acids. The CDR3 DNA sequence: TGTGCCAGCAGACTCTTCCCAGACTACGAGCAGTACTTC. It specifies CASRLFPDYEQYF.

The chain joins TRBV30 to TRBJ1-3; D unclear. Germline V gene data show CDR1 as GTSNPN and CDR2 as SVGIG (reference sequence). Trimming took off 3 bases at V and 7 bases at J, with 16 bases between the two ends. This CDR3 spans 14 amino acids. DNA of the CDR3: TGTGCCTGGAGGCCAGGCGGAGGTCCGAACACCATATATTTT. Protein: CAWRPGGGPNTIYF.

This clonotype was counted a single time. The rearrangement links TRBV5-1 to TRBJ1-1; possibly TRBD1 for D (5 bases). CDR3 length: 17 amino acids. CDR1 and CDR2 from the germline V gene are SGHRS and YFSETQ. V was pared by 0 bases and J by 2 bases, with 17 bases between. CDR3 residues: CASSLVWRAGTNTEAFF. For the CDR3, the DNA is TGCGCCAGCAGCTTGGTTTGGCGGGCAGGGACTAACACTGAAGCTTTCTTT.

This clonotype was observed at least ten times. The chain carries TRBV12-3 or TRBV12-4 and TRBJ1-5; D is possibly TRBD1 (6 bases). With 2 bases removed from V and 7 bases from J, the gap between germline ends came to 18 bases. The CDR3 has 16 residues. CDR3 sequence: CASSLTSQGRRQPQHF. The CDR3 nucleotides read TGTGCCAGCAGTTTAACATCACAGGGACGGAGGCAGCCCCAGCATTTT.

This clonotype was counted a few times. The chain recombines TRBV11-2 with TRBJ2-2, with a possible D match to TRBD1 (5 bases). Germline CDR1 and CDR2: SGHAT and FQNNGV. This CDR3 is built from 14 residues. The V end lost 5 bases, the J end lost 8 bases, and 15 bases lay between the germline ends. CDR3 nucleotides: TGTGCCAGCAGCATTCACAGGTCCACGGGGGAGCTGTTTTTT. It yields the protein CASSIHRSTGELFF. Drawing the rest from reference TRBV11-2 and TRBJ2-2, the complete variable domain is EAGVAQSPRYKIIEKRQSVAFWCNPISGHATLYWYQQILGQGPKLLIQFQNNGVVDDSQLPKDRFSAERLKGVDSTLKIQPAKLEDSAVYLCASSIHRSTGELFFGEGSRLTVL.

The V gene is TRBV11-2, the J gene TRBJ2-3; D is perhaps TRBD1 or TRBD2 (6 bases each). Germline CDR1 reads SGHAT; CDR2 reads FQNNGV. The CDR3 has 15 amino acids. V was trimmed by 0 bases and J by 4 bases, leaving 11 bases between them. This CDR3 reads CASSLDGGGPDTQYF. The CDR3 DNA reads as TGTGCCAGCAGCTTAGACGGGGGCGGTCCAGATACGCAGTATTTT.

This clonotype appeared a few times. The CDR3 DNA follows: TGCAGTGCTATTTTAATAGACAGCTCCTACAATGAGCAGTTCTTC. This sequence encodes CSAILIDSSYNEQFF. The chain joins TRBV20-1 to TRBJ2-1; D is possibly TRBD1 (5 bases). Germline-derived CDR1 and CDR2 are DFQATT and SNEGSKA (reference sequence). The CDR3 consists of 15 residues. Trimming stripped 4 bases from V and 0 bases from J, with 13 bases between.

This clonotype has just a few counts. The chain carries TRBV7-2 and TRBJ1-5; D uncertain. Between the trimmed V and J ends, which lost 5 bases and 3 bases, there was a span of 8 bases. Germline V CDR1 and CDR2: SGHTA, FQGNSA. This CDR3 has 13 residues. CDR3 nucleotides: TGTGCCAGCAGCGCAGCGCCCAATCAGCCCCAGCATTTT. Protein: CASSAAPNQPQHF.

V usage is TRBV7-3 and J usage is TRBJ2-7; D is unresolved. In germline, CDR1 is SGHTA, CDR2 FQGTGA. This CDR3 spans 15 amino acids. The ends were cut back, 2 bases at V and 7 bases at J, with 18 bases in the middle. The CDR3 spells CASSLLSFMPLEQYF. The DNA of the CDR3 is TGTGCCAGCAGCTTATTGTCGTTCATGCCCCTAGAGCAGTACTTC.

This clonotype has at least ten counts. CDR3 residues: CASSLEERKFTDTQYF. In DNA form, the CDR3 reads TGCGCCAGCAGCTTGGAGGAGCGGAAATTCACAGATACGCAGTATTTT. V is TRBV5-1 and J is TRBJ2-3; tentatively, D is TRBD2 (5 bases). The germline V gene has CDR1 SGHRS and CDR2 YFSETQ. Trimming removed 0 bases at V and 2 bases at J, with 13 bases between. The CDR3 has 16 residues. Full variable domain (rest looked up from reference TRBV5-1 and TRBJ2-3): KAGVTQTPRYLIKTRGQQVTLSCSPISGHRSVSWYQQTPGQGLQFLFEYFSETQRNKGNFPGRFSGRQFSNSRSEMNVSTLELGDSALYLCASSLEERKFTDTQYFGPGTRLTVL.

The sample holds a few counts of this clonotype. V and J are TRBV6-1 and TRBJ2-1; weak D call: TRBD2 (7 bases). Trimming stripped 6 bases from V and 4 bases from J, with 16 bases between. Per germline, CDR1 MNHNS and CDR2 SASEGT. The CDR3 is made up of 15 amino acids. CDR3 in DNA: TGTGCCAGCAGCCACGGGGGCGGGAGATACAATGAGCAGTTCTTC. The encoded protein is CASSHGGGRYNEQFF.